This entry concerns a single TCR beta chain. This clonotype has at least ten counts. Its antigen is not yet known. No much larger clonotype is one base removed from it; base qualities were not supplied. Only healthy Caucasian donors were included. Three unrelated non-twin adults were additionally sequenced: a male aged 18 to 30, a male aged 50 to 59 and a female aged 50 to 59. Miltenyi CD45RO+ enrichment and human naive T-cell isolation kits were used to isolate memory (CD45RO+) and naive T cells from PBMC. The data derive from a study of identical twins (dated by TCRdb to 2016 to 2017). About the study as a whole: TCR alpha and beta repertoires from monozygotic twins, unrelated adults of various ages and cord blood were deep-sequenced to test whether fetal clonotypes persist. To rule out contamination, replicate twin experiments were performed at different times with different library preparation protocols.

Via the germline V gene, CDR1 is SGHTA and CDR2 FQGNSA. The CDR3 spans 15 residues, from the cysteine through the phenylalanine. Just the 45-base CDR3 DNA is kept, in frame starting at base 1. V is clipped by 1 base and J by 2 bases, and the sequence between their germline boundaries is 8 bases long. Receptor amplification or capture employed 5' RACE. TCRdb shows the sequencer as Illumina HiSeq 2000. A universal primer binding site was introduced by template switching, and a unique molecular identifier was present in the final cDNA, enabling accurate counting of TCR cDNA molecules. First-strand cDNA for TCR alpha and beta chains was synthesized from specific primers in the conserved constant-segment region. To control for contamination, every cDNA library was double barcoded, receiving both a SMART-Mk sample barcode and Illumina barcodes. TruSeq adapter sequences along with Illumina sample barcodes were introduced in two successive PCR steps. TCR alpha and beta cDNA libraries were sequenced on the Illumina HiSeq platform with custom primers. For the original study's pipeline: Raw reads were processed with MiGEC to extract unique molecular identifiers, and MiXCR was used to determine CDR3 positions. Recombination models were inferred per individual with the repgenHMM and IGoR tools using an EM algorithm. Shared clonotypes were analyzed with the tcR package in R, and sharing was normalized by the product of cloneset sizes. To study raw recombination free of thymic and clonal selection effects, out-of-frame nonproductive sequences were analyzed. TCRdb reran the public reads through fastp at Q25 and MiXCR, keeping productive beta chains. Here each entry gathers all rows of one CDR3 protein and keeps the most common genes and DNA. V and J calls and clone size were set by TCRdb, not the authors. For this sample there are fewer than 450,000 distinct CDR3 sequences; 9% to 10% appear just once. In total, the top ten clones hold 8.5% to 10% of the sample.

What the authors observed across the whole study: Invariant T cells such as MAIT and iNKT could partly confound zero-insertion analyses, although diverse VJ usage argued against such confounding for most clonotypes. The excess sharing between twins in beta out-of-frame sequences was weaker because fewer shared sequences reduced the signal-to-noise ratio. Because the same donors could not be followed over many years, the conclusions depended on cross-sectional statistical analysis. Fewer insertions were carried by abundant cord blood beta clonotypes, a similar but weaker trend appeared in young adult naive repertoires, and no such trend appeared in memory repertoires. Out-of-frame TCR alpha sequences shared between twins showed an excess of low generation-probability sequences compared with coincidental sharing between unrelated individuals. Recombination models systematically underestimated out-of-frame TCR alpha sharing in monozygotic twins but agreed with sharing between unrelated individuals.

Recombination linked TRBV7-2 to TRBJ2-2; the D gene is possibly TRBD1, with 6 bases matching. Specimen: naive T cells sorted from blood. In light of the paper, this sample's cell subset or site label describes: cells isolated with a human naive T-cell isolation kit. The source is a woman aged 45-60 years in good health. The DNA sequence is given as TGTGCCAGCAGCTTAGTAGGGGGAAACACCGGGGAGCTGTTTTTT. It is translated as CASSLVGGNTGELFF.